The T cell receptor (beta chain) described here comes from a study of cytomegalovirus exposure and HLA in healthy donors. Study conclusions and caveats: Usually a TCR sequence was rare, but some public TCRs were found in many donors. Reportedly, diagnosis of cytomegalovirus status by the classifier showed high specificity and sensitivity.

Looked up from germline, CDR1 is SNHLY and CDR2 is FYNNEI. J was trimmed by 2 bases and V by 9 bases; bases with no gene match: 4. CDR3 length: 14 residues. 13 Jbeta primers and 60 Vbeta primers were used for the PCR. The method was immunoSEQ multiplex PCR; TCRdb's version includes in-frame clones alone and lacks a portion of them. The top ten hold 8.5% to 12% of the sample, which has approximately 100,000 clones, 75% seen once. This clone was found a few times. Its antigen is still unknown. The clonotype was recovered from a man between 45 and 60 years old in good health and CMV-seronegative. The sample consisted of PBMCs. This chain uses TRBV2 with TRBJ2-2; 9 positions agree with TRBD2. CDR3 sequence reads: CASLAGSNTGELFF. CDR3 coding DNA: TGTGCCAGTCTAGCGGGATCTAACACCGGGGAGCTGTTTTTT.